This T cell receptor beta chain is from a study of blood T cell repertoires in COVID-19. Overall study context: Acute-phase and convalescent COVID-19 samples originated in the United States, Italy and Spain. The analysed material was cDNA or gDNA that came from T cells, B-cell-depleted T cells, or PBMCs.

Per the original data handling: The authors estimated nucleated cell counts from reference gene primer amplification. Clones were sequenced by immunoSEQ multiplex PCR, and TCRdb holds only the in-frame ones, with some missing. Clone size and the V and J calls come from that table; the DNA yielded D and trimming. Among fewer than 120,000 clones listed, 70% to 90% were seen once. The source material was peripheral blood. The TCR comes from a human donor in a cohort sampled during active COVID-19.

As DNA, the CDR3 is TGTGCCAGCAGCCTAGAAACAGGGAATGGCTACACCTTC. It yields the protein CASSLETGNGYTF. The gene calls are TRBV3-1 (or the pseudogene TRBV3-2) and TRBJ1-2; a weak D match, TRBD1 (6 bases). Germline lookup yields CDR1 LGHDT and CDR2 YNNKEL (reference sequence). V was shortened by 4 bases and J by 6 bases, with 12 bases between the two germline ends. The CDR3 has 13 residues.